These T cell receptor beta chains were read from a single sample in a study of T cell responses to AZD1222 COVID-19 vaccine. Sequencing was performed with immunoSEQ multiplex PCR; in TCRdb, only in-frame clones are kept and a portion is missing. The sample holds roughly 120,000 clones, approximately 90% seen once. Source: peripheral blood, taken 28 days after the second AZD1222 dose. The receptor set was obtained from an adult who received the AZD1222 COVID-19 vaccine. The CDR3 runs from the conserved cysteine through the conserved F or W. D genes are given only for firm matches. A clone size is listed for some rows: how often the clone was seen (once, few, many), or a class if it is expanded.

TRBD1	NA	TRBV6-5	TRBJ1-3	CASRPQGTGNTIYF	TGTGCCAGCAGGCCACAGGGGACTGGAAACACCATATATTTT
NA	NA	TRBV7-8	TRBJ1-5	CASSLDKGTNQPQHF	TGTGCCAGCAGCTTAGACAAGGGAACAAATCAGCCCCAGCATTTT
TRBD2	NA	TRBV7-3	TRBJ2-2	CASSPGLAGTGELFF	TGTGCCAGCAGCCCAGGACTAGCGGGCACCGGGGAGCTGTTTTTT
NA	NA	TRBV20-1	TRBJ1-1	CSASLSLAVAVLNRNTEAFF	TGCAGTGCTAGTTTATCCCTCGCCGTGGCAGTTCTTAATCGGAACACTGAAGCTTTCTTT
NA	once	TRBV7-8	TRBJ2-1	CASSSLNEQFF	TGTGCCAGCAGCTCCCTCAATGAGCAGTTCTTC
NA	NA	TRBV19	TRBJ1-5	CASSIGQVNQPQHF	TGTGCCAGTAGTATAGGACAGGTCAATCAGCCCCAGCATTTT
TRBD1	NA	TRBV7-9	TRBJ1-6	CASSLAPEGASNSPLHF	TGTGCCAGCAGCTTAGCGCCTGAGGGGGCAAGTAATTCACCCCTCCACTTT
NA	NA	TRBV11-2	TRBJ1-4	CASSLGQGLGKLFF	TGTGCCAGCAGCTTGGGGCAGGGGTTAGGAAAACTGTTTTTT
NA	NA	TRBV5-6	TRBJ1-1	CASRDVQLNTEAFF	TGTGCCAGCAGGGACGTACAGCTGAACACTGAAGCTTTCTTT
NA	NA	TRBV27	TRBJ1-4	CASAPGQFNEKLFF	TGTGCCAGCGCACCTGGGCAGTTTAATGAAAAACTGTTTTTT
NA	NA	TRBV20-1	TRBJ1-3	CSASKNRGRVSGNTIYF	TGCAGTGCTAGTAAGAACCGCGGGAGAGTTTCTGGAAACACCATATATTTT
NA	NA	TRBV27	TRBJ2-5	CASSFQGVAETQYF	TGTGCCAGCAGTTTTCAGGGTGTGGCTGAGACCCAGTACTTC
NA	once	TRBV7-9	TRBJ2-1	CASSTGRNEQFF	TGTGCCAGCAGCACGGGTAGGAATGAGCAGTTCTTC
NA	NA	TRBV6-5	TRBJ1-2	CAGSDAGYGYTF	TGTGCCGGCTCGGACGCAGGCTATGGCTACACCTTC
TRBD1	NA	TRBV10-3	TRBJ1-5	CAISESGDRGKQPQHF	TGTGCCATCAGTGAGTCGGGGGACAGGGGGAAGCAGCCCCAGCATTTT
NA	NA	TRBV3-1/TRBV3-2	TRBJ1-6	CASSRRFIHHNSPLHF	TGTGCCAGCAGCCGACGGTTCATACATCATAATTCACCCCTCCACTTT
TRBD1	NA	TRBV6-5	TRBJ2-7	CASWSGQGAGEQYF	TGTGCCAGCTGGTCGGGACAGGGGGCAGGAGAGCAGTACTTC
TRBD2	NA	TRBV7-2	TRBJ2-7	CASSPGWRGYEQYF	TGTGCCAGCAGCCCTGGGTGGCGGGGGTACGAGCAGTACTTC
NA	NA	TRBV18	TRBJ2-1	CASSPPIDNEQFF	TGTGCCAGCTCACCACCTATAGACAATGAGCAGTTCTTC
NA	NA	TRBV18	TRBJ2-2	CASSQQGTGELFF	TGTGCCAGCTCACAACAGGGTACCGGGGAGCTGTTTTTT
NA	NA	TRBV19	TRBJ1-1	CASSEMARMNTEAFF	TGTGCCAGTAGCGAAATGGCCAGGATGAACACTGAAGCTTTCTTT
NA	NA	TRBV27	TRBJ2-3	CASSLLRGTQYF	TGTGCCAGCAGTTTATTGCGAGGTACGCAGTATTTT
NA	NA	TRBV5-1	TRBJ2-2	CASSSEPRRANPTGELFF	TGCGCCAGCAGCTCCGAGCCGAGGCGGGCGAACCCCACCGGGGAGCTGTTTTTT
NA	NA	TRBV6-5	TRBJ1-1	CASSLSGKDTEAFF	TGTGCCAGCAGTTTGTCAGGGAAGGATACTGAAGCTTTCTTT